This is a list of T cell receptor beta chains from one sample in a study of shared clonotypes between healthy human individuals. Sequencing used immunoSEQ multiplex PCR; TCRdb keeps in-frame clones, though not all of them. The data contain a few million clones, around 93% of them singletons. The material sequenced was naive CD8+ T cells from PBMCs. The receptors were gathered from a man between 18 and 29 years old in good health. Some clones in this sample may be carry-over from other donors' samples. Both conserved end residues are part of each CDR3. A D gene is named only where the DNA matches it firmly. Size values are once, few and many counts, or a class for expanded clones, and some rows have none.

d_call: TRBD1; clone_size: NA; j_call: TRBJ1-4; v_call: TRBV11-2; cdr3_nt: TGTGCCAGCAGCCCCGGGACAGTCACTAATGAAAAACTGTTTTTT; cdr3_aa: CASSPGTVTNEKLFF
d_call: TRBD2; clone_size: NA; j_call: TRBJ2-1; v_call: TRBV4-3; cdr3_nt: TGCGCCAGCAGCCAAGGGGCTAGCGGGAGTAGGGATGAGCAGTTCTTC; cdr3_aa: CASSQGASGSRDEQFF
d_call: TRBD1; clone_size: NA; j_call: TRBJ1-2; v_call: TRBV5-4; cdr3_nt: TGTGCCAGCAGGCCGACAGGGGCCTTCTATGGCTACACCTTC; cdr3_aa: CASRPTGAFYGYTF
d_call: NA; clone_size: NA; j_call: TRBJ2-7; v_call: TRBV27; cdr3_nt: TGTGCCAGCAGTTTAGGGGGTAGGCTCGAGCAGTACTTC; cdr3_aa: CASSLGGRLEQYF
d_call: NA; clone_size: NA; j_call: TRBJ2-2; v_call: TRBV15; cdr3_nt: TGTGCCACCAGCAGAGAGTGGGCCTCAGTGCCCGGGGAGCTGTTTTTT; cdr3_aa: CATSREWASVPGELFF
d_call: TRBD2; clone_size: NA; j_call: TRBJ2-7; v_call: TRBV9; cdr3_nt: TGTGCCAGCAGCCCCGAGGGACTAGCGGTATACGAGCAGTACTTC; cdr3_aa: CASSPEGLAVYEQYF
d_call: NA; clone_size: NA; j_call: TRBJ2-7; v_call: TRBV5-4; cdr3_nt: TGTGCCAGCAGCCCTGGAGCAGTCACCCACGAGCAGTACTTC; cdr3_aa: CASSPGAVTHEQYF
d_call: NA; clone_size: NA; j_call: TRBJ1-3; v_call: TRBV29-1; cdr3_nt: TGCAGCGTTGAAGATCAGGGTGGAAACACCATATATTTT; cdr3_aa: CSVEDQGGNTIYF
d_call: TRBD2; clone_size: once; j_call: TRBJ2-1; v_call: TRBV2; cdr3_nt: TGTGCCAGCAGTGAATCCTTTGTAAGCGGGGGCCTTCAGCAGTTCTTC; cdr3_aa: CASSESFVSGGLQQFF
d_call: TRBD1; clone_size: NA; j_call: TRBJ1-5; v_call: TRBV19; cdr3_nt: TGTGCCAGTACCCGGGACAGGGGGTTCCTCCTTCAGCCCCAGCATTTT; cdr3_aa: CASTRDRGFLLQPQHF
d_call: TRBD2; clone_size: once; j_call: TRBJ2-1; v_call: TRBV6-5; cdr3_nt: TGTGCCAGCAGACTACTAGCGGAGGAGAACAATGAGCAGTTCTTC; cdr3_aa: CASRLLAEENNEQFF
d_call: NA; clone_size: NA; j_call: TRBJ2-4; v_call: TRBV28; cdr3_nt: TGTGCCAGCAGTGCCACCTGGATTGGGGCCTCCGGAAACATTCAGTACTTC; cdr3_aa: CASSATWIGASGNIQYF
d_call: NA; clone_size: NA; j_call: TRBJ1-1; v_call: TRBV9; cdr3_nt: TGTGCCAGCAGCGTGGAGGGGACGGCGAACACTGAAGCTTTCTTT; cdr3_aa: CASSVEGTANTEAFF
d_call: NA; clone_size: NA; j_call: TRBJ2-1; v_call: TRBV27; cdr3_nt: TGTGCCAGCAGTTTCCCTTCGCTTGCCAATGAGCAGTTCTTC; cdr3_aa: CASSFPSLANEQFF
d_call: NA; clone_size: NA; j_call: TRBJ2-7; v_call: TRBV5-8; cdr3_nt: TGTGCCAGCAGCTTGGTTTCAGGGGCACTTGCCGAGCAGTACTTC; cdr3_aa: CASSLVSGALAEQYF
d_call: NA; clone_size: NA; j_call: TRBJ2-2; v_call: TRBV28; cdr3_nt: TGTGCCAGCAGTTCCCCCCGATTGGGGGAGAACACCGGGGAGCTGTTTTTT; cdr3_aa: CASSSPRLGENTGELFF
d_call: TRBD2; clone_size: NA; j_call: TRBJ2-7; v_call: TRBV4-1; cdr3_nt: TGCGCCAGCAGCCAACCACAACTCGGACCGGGGGGTTACGAGCAGTACTTC; cdr3_aa: CASSQPQLGPGGYEQYF
d_call: NA; clone_size: NA; j_call: TRBJ2-1; v_call: TRBV27; cdr3_nt: TGTGCCAGCAGTTCCCTACTTGGCGGGGTGAATGAGCAGTTCTTC; cdr3_aa: CASSSLLGGVNEQFF
d_call: NA; clone_size: NA; j_call: TRBJ1-5; v_call: TRBV19; cdr3_nt: TGTGCCAGTAGTCTTGGACGAGGAGGGGAAGGCAATCAGCCCCAGCATTTT; cdr3_aa: CASSLGRGGEGNQPQHF
d_call: TRBD2; clone_size: NA; j_call: TRBJ2-1; v_call: TRBV7-9; cdr3_nt: TGTGCCAGCCACGGCAGCGGGAGCTCCTACAATGAGCAGTTCTTC; cdr3_aa: CASHGSGSSYNEQFF